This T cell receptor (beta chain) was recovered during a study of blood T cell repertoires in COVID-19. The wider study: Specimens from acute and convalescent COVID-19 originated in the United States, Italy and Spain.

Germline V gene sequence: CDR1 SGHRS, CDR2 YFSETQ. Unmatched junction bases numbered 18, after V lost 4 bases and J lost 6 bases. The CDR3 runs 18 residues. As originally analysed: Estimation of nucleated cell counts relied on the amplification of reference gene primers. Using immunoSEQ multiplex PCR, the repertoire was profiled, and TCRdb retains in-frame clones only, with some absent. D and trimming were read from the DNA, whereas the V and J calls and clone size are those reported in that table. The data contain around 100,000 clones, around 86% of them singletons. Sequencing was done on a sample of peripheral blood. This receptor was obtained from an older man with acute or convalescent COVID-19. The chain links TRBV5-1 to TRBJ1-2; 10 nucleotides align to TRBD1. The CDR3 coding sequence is TGCGCCAGCAGCGTCGCCCCGGGACAGGGGAATGTAGTCGATGGCTACACCTTC. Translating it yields CASSVAPGQGNVVDGYTF. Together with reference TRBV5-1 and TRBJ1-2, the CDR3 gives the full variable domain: KAGVTQTPRYLIKTRGQQVTLSCSPISGHRSVSWYQQTPGQGLQFLFEYFSETQRNKGNFPGRFSGRQFSNSRSEMNVSTLELGDSALYLCASSVAPGQGNVVDGYTFGSGTRLTVV.